This entry lists 6 T cell receptor beta chains sequenced from one sample in a study of shared clonotypes between healthy human individuals. Sequencing used immunoSEQ multiplex PCR; TCRdb keeps in-frame clones, though not all of them. The sample records 2,100,000 or so clones, under 97% being singletons. Sequencing was performed on naive CD4+ T cells sorted from blood. The sample's subset: CD45RA+ positively selected. The receptors come from a man between 18 and 35 years old in good health.

The rearrangement links TRBV7-8 to TRBJ1-5; D remains ambiguous. This CDR3 comprises 17 residues. Per the germline V gene, CDR1 is SGHVS and CDR2 is FQNEAQ. Trimming stripped 1 base from V and 2 bases from J, with 15 bases between. CDR3 protein: CASSLGSILIRNQPQHF. CDR3 nucleotide sequence: TGTGCCAGCAGCTTAGGCTCCATACTAATCCGCAATCAGCCCCAGCATTTT.

The chain employs TRBV6-5 and TRBJ2-7; maybe TRBD2 (6 bases). V shed 1 base and J shed 3 bases, with 7 bases lying between them. Germline V gene sequence: CDR1 MNHEY, CDR2 SVGAGI. This CDR3 is built from 13 residues. The CDR3 nucleotides read TGTGCCAGCAGTTACTTGCGGGACTACGAGCAGTACTTC. Protein sequence: CASSYLRDYEQYF.

For this clone: Other DNA sequences in this specimen translate into the identical CDR3. The chain uses TRBV7-9 and TRBJ2-3; 11 bases agree with TRBD2. V lost 5 bases to trimming and J lost 1 base; unmatched junction nucleotides: 2. Germline-derived CDR1 and CDR2 are SEHNR and FQNEAQ (reference sequence). This CDR3 region has 15 residues. For the CDR3, the DNA is TGTGCCAGCAGCAAGGGACTAGCGGGCACAGATACGCAGTATTTT. Protein product: CASSKGLAGTDTQYF. Full variable domain (remainder filled in from reference TRBV7-9 and TRBJ2-3): DTGVSQNPRHKITKRGQNVTFRCDPISEHNRLYWYRQTLGQGPEFLTYFQNEAQLEKSRLLSDRFSAERPKGSFSTLEIQRTEQGDSAMYLCASSKGLAGTDTQYFGPGTRLTVL.

The gene calls are TRBV27 and TRBJ2-1; D call uncertain. Germline V gene lookup returns CDR1 MNHEY and CDR2 SMNVEV (reference sequence). Trimming removed 0 bases at V and 9 bases at J, with 18 bases between. The CDR3 consists of 16 residues. In nucleotides, the CDR3 is TGTGCCAGCAGTTTATCGCGTTCGAGACCCTATTTTGAGCAGTTCTTC. It encodes CASSLSRSRPYFEQFF.

The rearrangement links TRBV5-4 to TRBJ2-7; 12 bases align to TRBD2. V was clipped by 0 bases and J by 4 bases; unmatched bases: 8. The CDR3 runs to 17 residues. CDR1 is SGHNT and CDR2 is YYREEE in the germline V gene (reference sequence). The CDR3 nucleotides are TGTGCCAGCAGCTTGGAGACTAGCGGGAGCTATATTTACGAGCAGTACTTC. It is translated as CASSLETSGSYIYEQYF.

The V call is TRBV5-6, the J call TRBJ1-4; D may be TRBD1 (6 bases). The V end was cut by 0 bases, the J end by 7 bases, with 16 bases between. The CDR3 has 16 residues. Per germline, CDR1 SGHDT and CDR2 YYEEEE. DNA for the CDR3: TGTGCCAGCAGCTTGGGCAGGGGAAGTCTAGGTGAAAAACTGTTTTTT. It specifies CASSLGRGSLGEKLFF.